A single sample is the source of the 9 T cell receptor beta chains below, sequenced in a study of breast tumors, draining lymph nodes, adjacent tissues. TCRdb used MiXCR to reprocess the multiplex PCR reads, holding one entry per CDR3 protein. Of approximately 120,000 distinct CDR3 sequences listed, 21% are singletons. Axillary draining lymph nodes of breast cancer patients supplied the node samples. The sequencing sample was made of axillary lymph node tissue. These receptors came from a female donor with breast cancer. Some clones in this sample may be carry-over from other donors' samples.

This clonotype was counted ten times or more. The CDR3 is CASSNRGVNEKLFF. The CDR3 DNA sequence: TGTGCCAGCTCCAATCGGGGGGTAAATGAAAAACTGTTTTTT. This chain connects TRBV12-3 or TRBV12-4 to TRBJ1-4; weak D call: TRBD1 (5 bases). The CDR3 covers 14 residues. V gave up 8 bases and J gave up 5 bases, with 15 bases separating them.

This clonotype was found a few times. This chain joins TRBV3-1 and TRBJ1-2; a weak D match, TRBD1 (6 bases). Germline CDR1 is LGHDT and CDR2 is YNNKEL (reference sequence). V shed 1 base and J shed 10 bases, with 16 bases lying between them. The CDR3 covers 14 residues. CDR3 region: CASSQGGQGWDYTF. The DNA of the CDR3 is TGTGCCAGCAGCCAAGGGGGTCAGGGGTGGGACTACACCTTC.

The sample holds many counts of this clonotype. The chain recombines TRBV5-5 with TRBJ2-3; D remains unclear. This CDR3 has 16 amino acids. The V gene lost 0 bases and the J gene lost 4 bases, with 15 bases spanning the gap. In germline, CDR1 is SGHKS, CDR2 YYEKEE (reference sequence). The chain's CDR3 is CASSLGPHGPPDTQYF. The DNA of the CDR3 is TGTGCCAGCAGCTTGGGGCCCCACGGTCCCCCAGATACGCAGTATTTT.

There are many counts of this clonotype. The chain is built from TRBV20-1 and TRBJ2-7, with TRBD2 matching 9 bases. The CDR3 has 15 residues. In germline, CDR1 is DFQATT, CDR2 SNEGSKA (reference sequence). V gave up 7 bases and J gave up 6 bases; unmatched junction bases: 16. The CDR3 sequence is CSVQMVGAGGGEQYF. The CDR3 DNA follows: TGCAGTGTCCAAATGGTGGGCGCGGGAGGGGGCGAGCAGTACTTC.

For this clonotype: A read error may explain this, as a much larger clone is one base away. The V and J genes are TRBV3-1 and TRBJ2-7; no firm D call. The CDR3 contains 14 residues. Germline lookup yields CDR1 LGHDT and CDR2 YNNKEL (reference sequence). CDR3 protein: CASSQGKISYKQYF. The CDR3 nucleotides read TGTGCCAGCAGCCAAGGGAAAATCTCCTACAAGCAGTACTTC.

In the case of this clonotype: A much larger clone sits a single nucleotide away, making a read error possible. The chain employs TRBV6-1 and TRBJ2-7; 8 bases fit TRBD2. This CDR3 comprises 13 residues. Germline CDR1 is MNHNS and CDR2 is SASEGT. V dropped 5 bases and J dropped 2; count of bases not matched to a gene: 2. The CDR3 DNA reads TGTGCCAGCAGTAGGACTAGCCCCTACGAGCAGTACTTC. Encoded protein: CASSRTSPYEQYF.

V usage is TRBV25-1 and J usage is TRBJ1-2; D remains ambiguous. Germline assignment: CDR1 MGHDK and CDR2 SYGVNS. The CDR3 consists of 14 residues. The V gene lost 2 bases and the J gene lost 4 bases, with 11 bases spanning the gap. For the CDR3, the DNA is TGTGCCAGCAGTGAAGGGCAGCAAATCTATGGCTACACCTTC. The encoded protein is CASSEGQQIYGYTF.

The sample holds many counts of this clonotype. The V call is TRBV5-1, the J call TRBJ1-2; 7 bases are a match to TRBD1. The CDR3 consists of 14 residues. Germline V gene lookup returns CDR1 SGHRS and CDR2 YFSETQ. Trimming cost V 3 bases and J 8 bases; bases outside gene matches: 10. The CDR3 DNA sequence: TGCGCCAGCAGCTCCACAGGGGCAACGGGGGGCTACACCTTC. This translates into CASSSTGATGGYTF.

Note on this clonotype: Just one base apart from a much larger clone, this may be a read error. The chain combines TRBV30 with TRBJ2-2; 7 nucleotides line up with TRBD1. CDR1 is GTSNPN and CDR2 is SVGIG in the germline V gene (reference sequence). The CDR3 is 15 amino acids. CDR3 DNA: TGTGCCTGGGACCCAATCGCGACAGGGCCCGGGGAGCTGCTTTTT. Its protein is CAWDPIATGPGELLF.